The clone carrying this T cell receptor beta chain was detected only a few times. Its antigen is undetermined. The data were taken from a study of T cell responses to AZD1222 COVID-19 vaccine. Study results and limitations: Repertoire sampling happened only post peak T cell response. In a largely white British group with more females than males, clonal diversity was possibly underestimated. CD4 TCRs linked to vaccination spanned spike, dominating at 160-218 and 743-854.

Produced via immunoSEQ multiplex PCR; TCRdb's table is partial and in-frame only. The sample gives approximately 140,000 clones, around 90% of which show up once; approximately 1.6% is in the top ten. The CDR3 is 14 amino acids. CDR1 and CDR2 from the germline V gene are PRHDT and FYEKMQ (reference sequence). V shed 0 bases and J shed 7 bases, with 7 bases lying between them. Both about-4-week and about-12-week second-dose recipients were combined. Sample: peripheral blood, taken 28 days after the second AZD1222 dose. This clonotype was sampled from an adult who received the AZD1222 COVID-19 vaccine. The V and J genes are TRBV13 and TRBJ1-6; D unclear. Here the CDR3 reads CASSLGSLNSPLHF. CDR3 nucleotides: TGTGCCAGCAGCTTAGGCAGCCTAAATTCACCCCTCCACTTT.